The next 5 T cell receptor beta chains were all read from a single sample in a study of CD8+CD57+ T cells in acquired aplastic anemia. Genomic DNA served as template for TCR beta VDJ and CDR3 profiling. TCRdb reprocessed the reads via MiXCR and lists one record per CDR3 protein. The sample lists under 500,000 distinct CDR3 sequences; approximately 33% were seen once. An expansion of CD8+CD57+ cells by flow cytometry had been shown in patients chosen for sequencing. Sequencing was done on a sample of sorted CD4+, CD8+, or CD8+CD57+ T cells (not recorded which) from PBMCs. Source of these receptors: a human donor with aplastic anemia.

This clonotype has a count of ten or more. The rearrangement links TRBV15 to TRBJ2-1; D is perhaps TRBD1 or TRBD2 (5 bases each). The CDR3 has 15 amino acids. Germline assignment: CDR1 LNHNV and CDR2 YYDKDF (reference sequence). Trimming stripped 6 bases from V and 1 base from J, with 13 bases between. The CDR3 sequence: CATRAGTASYNEQFF. The DNA for the CDR3 is TGTGCCACCAGGGCCGGGACCGCATCCTACAATGAGCAGTTCTTC.

This chain joins TRBV20-1 and TRBJ2-4; TRBD2 aligns across 11 bases. Germline V gene sequence: CDR1 DFQATT, CDR2 SNEGSKA (reference sequence). Trimming took 2 bases from V and 12 from J; bases not matched to a gene: 9. The CDR3 is 14 residues long. CDR3 DNA sequence: TGCAGTGCTAGATTAATAGCGGGGGGGCCCGATCAGTACTTC. This codes for CSARLIAGGPDQYF.

V usage is TRBV10-1 and J usage is TRBJ2-1; D is undetermined. Germline V CDR1 and CDR2: WNHNN, SYGVQD (reference sequence). Trimming removed 0 bases at V and 10 bases at J, with 10 bases between. The CDR3 loop spans 13 amino acids. CDR3 loop: CASSESKFQEQFF. The CDR3 DNA reads TGCGCCAGCAGTGAGTCGAAGTTCCAAGAGCAGTTCTTC.

The CDR3 bases are TGTGCCATCAGTGGGGGTAATAGCAATCAGCCCCAGCATTTT. It yields the protein CAISGGNSNQPQHF. This sequence joins TRBV10-3 and TRBJ1-5; no clear D. CDR3 length: 14 residues. V was cut by 4 bases and J by 0 bases, with 7 bases left in between. CDR1 is ENHRY, CDR2 SYGVKD, per germline.

J is TRBJ2-1 and V is TRBV24-1, with D possibly being TRBD2 (5 bases). Trimming removed 0 bases from V and 12 bases from J, with 14 bases in between. CDR1 and CDR2 from the germline V gene are KGHDR and SFDVKD. The CDR3 loop spans 14 amino acids. CDR3 nucleotides: TGTGCCACCAGTGATTTGAAATTCAACGGACTGCAGTTCTTC. It specifies CATSDLKFNGLQFF.